One sample yielded the 13 T cell receptor beta chains listed below, sequenced in a study of beta chain features in type 1 diabetes. The investigators reverse transcribed all of the isolated RNA, so they sequenced expressed TCRB transcripts. Repertoires were generated with immunoSEQ multiplex PCR, while TCRdb's copy carries only in-frame clones and drops some. This table has hundreds of thousands of clones, around 12% appearing once. No cognate antigen is known for these TCRs. Study-wide findings and caveats: People with Type 1 diabetes carried modestly yet significantly shorter TCRB CDR3s in all four CD4+ subsets.

Sequencing was performed on naive CD4+ T cells from blood. The receptors here all came from a woman aged 18-29 years with type 1 diabetes.

The chain employs TRBV19 and TRBJ2-3, with D possibly matching TRBD1 (5 bases). Germline-derived CDR1 and CDR2 are LNHDA and SQIVND (reference sequence). With 8 bases removed from V and 2 bases from J, the gap between germline ends came to 17 bases. The CDR3 sequence is 15 residues long. This CDR3 is CASAPGNPYTDTQYF. The DNA of the CDR3 is TGTGCCAGTGCCCCAGGGAACCCTTACACAGATACGCAGTATTTT.

This clone was detected a few times. The CDR3 loop is CASSNMDRAVYGYTF. CDR3 DNA: TGTGCCAGCAGCAATATGGACAGGGCCGTCTATGGCTACACCTTC. The chain has TRBV7-9 and TRBJ1-2; 8 bases line up with TRBD1. CDR1 is SEHNR, CDR2 FQNEAQ, per germline (reference sequence). The CDR3 extends over 15 amino acids. V dropped 5 bases and J dropped 4; count of bases not matched to a gene: 9. Full variable domain (missing parts from reference TRBV7-9 and TRBJ1-2): DTGVSQNPRHKITKRGQNVTFRCDPISEHNRLYWYRQTLGQGPEFLTYFQNEAQLEKSRLLSDRFSAERPKGSFSTLEIQRTEQGDSAMYLCASSNMDRAVYGYTFGSGTRLTVV.

The genes are TRBV19 and TRBJ1-2; 7 bases are shared with TRBD1. CDR3 length equals 15 residues. J gave up 2 bases and V 5 bases, and 8 bases lay outside the gene matches. Germline V gene lookup returns CDR1 LNHDA and CDR2 SQIVND (reference sequence). The CDR3 DNA is TGTGCCAGTAGTCCAATCGGGACAGTCAACTATGGCTACACCTTC. It is translated as CASSPIGTVNYGYTF.

This clone occurred a few times. The rearrangement uses TRBV5-4 and TRBJ1-2; D may be TRBD1 (5 bases). The CDR3 contains 16 residues. Per the germline V gene, CDR1 is SGHNT and CDR2 is YYREEE (reference sequence). V gave up 2 bases and J gave up 7 bases, with 21 bases separating them. The CDR3 loop is CASSFNMPIGDSGYTF. The CDR3 DNA sequence: TGTGCCAGCAGCTTTAATATGCCGATCGGTGACAGTGGCTACACCTTC.

The J gene is TRBJ2-3, the V gene TRBV9; the D is unclear. From germline, CDR1 is SGDLS and CDR2 YYNGEE. With 3 bases removed from V and 0 bases from J, the gap between germline ends came to 11 bases. The CDR3 runs 15 residues. The chain's CDR3 is CASSATPESTDTQYF. The DNA for the CDR3 is TGTGCCAGCAGCGCAACGCCAGAAAGCACAGATACGCAGTATTTT.

The rearrangement links TRBV5-4 to TRBJ1-1; tentative D call: TRBD1 (6 bases). V lost 6 bases and J lost 4, with 13 bases in between. Germline lookup yields CDR1 SGHNT and CDR2 YYREEE (reference sequence). The CDR3 length is 13 residues. CDR3: CASTFGGRTEAFF. In DNA, the CDR3 is TGTGCCAGCACATTCGGGGGGCGCACTGAAGCTTTCTTT.

The J gene is TRBJ2-3, the V gene TRBV5-1; 7 nucleotides line up with TRBD1. The CDR3 is made up of 14 amino acids. Looked up from germline, CDR1 is SGHRS and CDR2 is YFSETQ. The trim removed 7 bases at V and 2 bases at J, leaving 7 bases unmatched. CDR3 nucleotides: TGCGCCAGCGGAATCGGACAGGACACAGATACGCAGTATTTT. It encodes CASGIGQDTDTQYF. The full variable domain, in which reference TRBV5-1 and TRBJ2-3 provide the parts outside the CDR3, is KAGVTQTPRYLIKTRGQQVTLSCSPISGHRSVSWYQQTPGQGLQFLFEYFSETQRNKGNFPGRFSGRQFSNSRSEMNVSTLELGDSALYLCASGIGQDTDTQYFGPGTRLTVL.

This sequence joins TRBV7-2 and TRBJ2-1, with D possibly TRBD2 on 5 matching bases. The CDR3 is 12 amino acids. Germline lookup yields CDR1 SGHTA and CDR2 FQGNSA. Trimming pared 2 bases from V and 7 bases from J, leaving 6 bases between. The DNA for the CDR3 is TGTGCCAGCAGCTTAAGCGGAAATGAGCAGTTCTTC. It translates to CASSLSGNEQFF. The variable domain in full, completed from reference TRBV7-2 and TRBJ2-1, reads GAGVSQSPSNKVTEKGKDVELRCDPISGHTALYWYRQSLGQGLEFLIYFQGNSAPDKSGLPSDRFSAERTGGSVSTLTIQRTQQEDSAVYLCASSLSGNEQFFGPGTRLTVL.

V gene TRBV19 combines with J gene TRBJ2-5, with no clear D. There are 13 residues in the CDR3. Germline-derived CDR1 and CDR2 are LNHDA and SQIVND (reference sequence). V was trimmed by 3 bases and J by 4 bases, leaving 9 bases between them. The CDR3 here is CASSIQARETQYF. In DNA, the CDR3 is TGTGCCAGTAGTATCCAAGCGCGAGAGACCCAGTACTTC.

The chain joins TRBV5-6 to TRBJ2-1; 7 bases agree with TRBD2. The ends lost 9 bases at V and 9 bases at J; junction bases unmatched: 9. Germline CDR1 and CDR2: SGHDT and YYEEEE. This CDR3 spans 12 amino acids. The CDR3 is CATYRRGVEQFF. CDR3 nucleotides: TGTGCCACCTACAGACGGGGGGTTGAGCAGTTCTTC.

The rearrangement uses TRBV6-5 and TRBJ2-7, with 8 bases fitting TRBD1. Germline V gives CDR1 MNHEY, CDR2 SVGAGI. After removal of 4 bases from V and 3 bases from J, the junction contained 8 bases not matched to a gene. The CDR3 is 15 amino acids. CDR3 region: CASSSPRQGNYEQYF. DNA for the CDR3: TGTGCCAGCAGTTCCCCGAGACAGGGGAACTACGAGCAGTACTTC.

This clone was observed a few times. The chain employs TRBV10-3 and TRBJ1-2, with TRBD1 matching 8 bases. Trimming cost V 2 bases and J 8 bases; bases outside gene matches: 7. There are 14 residues in the CDR3. The germline gives CDR1 ENHRY, CDR2 SYGVKD. CDR3 bases: TGTGCCATCAGTGAGCAGGACAGGGCGGCGGGCTACACCTTC. This encodes CAISEQDRAAGYTF.

The CDR3 DNA reads as TGCAGCTCCGGCGGGAGGATGTACAATGAGCAGTTCTTC. It codes for CSSGGRMYNEQFF. The chain has TRBV29-1 and TRBJ2-1; 8 bases are a match to TRBD2. The CDR3 runs 13 residues. V was pared by 8 bases and J by 4 bases, with 7 bases of the junction left unmatched. Germline lookup yields CDR1 SQVTM and CDR2 ANQGSEA.